This is a list of T cell receptor beta chains from one sample in a study of human T cells and chemical hapten exposure. MiXCR, run by TCRdb on the RACE reads, gives a single entry per CDR3 protein. The sample has 75,000 to 90,000 distinct CDR3 sequences, more than 9% seen once. This sample comprised whole blood, obtained in connection with sensitization to the hapten diphenylcyclopropenone (DPC). These receptors were obtained from a woman aged 50 to 65 with alopecia areata. Some clones in this sample may be carry-over from other donors' samples. The CDR3 runs from the conserved cysteine through the conserved F or W. A D gene is named only where the DNA matches it firmly. For some rows the clone size is stated as once, few or many, or as a class when expanded; others skip it.

D gene: NA
J gene: TRBJ2-1
clone size: many
V gene: TRBV18
CDR3 DNA: TGTGCCAGCTCACTTCAAACGGCCCGAACAAACAATGAGCAGTTCTTC
CDR3 protein: CASSLQTARTNNEQFF

D gene: TRBD2
J gene: TRBJ2-1
clone size: many
V gene: TRBV19
CDR3 DNA: TGTGCCAGTAGTATAGAGCTAGCGGGGTACAATGAGCAGTTCTTC
CDR3 protein: CASSIELAGYNEQFF

D gene: TRBD2
J gene: TRBJ2-2
clone size: NA
V gene: TRBV3-1
CDR3 DNA: TGTGCCAGCAGCCCGGGACTAGCGGGAGCCGGGGAGCTGTTTTTT
CDR3 protein: CASSPGLAGAGELFF

D gene: TRBD2
J gene: TRBJ2-1
clone size: many
V gene: TRBV2
CDR3 DNA: TGTGCCAGCAGTCAGGTCCACGGACTAGCGGGAGAAACTGAGCAGTTCTTC
CDR3 protein: CASSQVHGLAGETEQFF

D gene: TRBD1
J gene: TRBJ1-3
clone size: NA
V gene: TRBV27
CDR3 DNA: TGTGCCACGGGACAGCTCTCTGGAAACACCATATATTTT
CDR3 protein: CATGQLSGNTIYF

D gene: TRBD1
J gene: TRBJ2-6
clone size: few
V gene: TRBV20-1
CDR3 DNA: TGCAGTGCTGGAGGCCAGGGGGCTGGATACGGGGCCAACGTCCTGACTTTC
CDR3 protein: CSAGGQGAGYGANVLTF

D gene: TRBD2
J gene: TRBJ2-7
clone size: many
V gene: TRBV7-8
CDR3 DNA: TGTGCCAGCAGCTTCGTCTCTAGCGGGAGTACGTTCTACGAGCAGTACTTC
CDR3 protein: CASSFVSSGSTFYEQYF

D gene: NA
J gene: TRBJ2-7
clone size: many
V gene: TRBV3-1
CDR3 DNA: TGTGCCAGCAGCCAAAATAGACATCCAAGCTACGAGCAGTACTTC
CDR3 protein: CASSQNRHPSYEQYF

D gene: NA
J gene: TRBJ1-5
clone size: few
V gene: TRBV7-2
CDR3 DNA: TGTGCCAGCAGCCCAATCCAGGGGAGCTATCAGCCCCAGCATTTT
CDR3 protein: CASSPIQGSYQPQHF

D gene: NA
J gene: TRBJ1-5
clone size: many
V gene: TRBV21-1
CDR3 DNA: TGTGCCAGCAGCCGACGGACAGGGGATCAGCCCCAGCATTTT
CDR3 protein: CASSRRTGDQPQHF

D gene: NA
J gene: TRBJ1-1
clone size: NA
V gene: TRBV19
CDR3 DNA: TGTGCCAGTAGTTCAACAGGGTCTGTGAACACTGAAGCTTTCTTT
CDR3 protein: CASSSTGSVNTEAFF

D gene: NA
J gene: TRBJ2-1
clone size: many
V gene: TRBV4-1
CDR3 DNA: TGCGCCAGCAGCCGAACCGGGACCCCAACTAACTACAATGAGCAGTTCTTC
CDR3 protein: CASSRTGTPTNYNEQFF

D gene: TRBD2
J gene: TRBJ2-3
clone size: few
V gene: TRBV6-5
CDR3 DNA: TGTGCCAGCAGCGTAGCGGGAGACACAGATACGCAGTATTTT
CDR3 protein: CASSVAGDTDTQYF

D gene: TRBD2
J gene: TRBJ2-5
clone size: few
V gene: TRBV4-1
CDR3 DNA: TGCGCCAGCAGCCAACTTCTAGCGGTTGAGACCCAGTACTTC
CDR3 protein: CASSQLLAVETQYF

D gene: NA
J gene: TRBJ1-5
clone size: many
V gene: TRBV3-1
CDR3 DNA: TGTGCCAGCAGCCTCTTGGGCAATCAGCCCCAGCATTTT
CDR3 protein: CASSLLGNQPQHF

D gene: NA
J gene: TRBJ2-1
clone size: NA
V gene: TRBV6-5
CDR3 DNA: TGTGCCAGCAGTTACTGGGGGAATTACAATGAGCAGTTCTTC
CDR3 protein: CASSYWGNYNEQFF

D gene: TRBD2
J gene: TRBJ2-7
clone size: many
V gene: TRBV25-1
CDR3 DNA: TGTGCCAGCAGTGAATATACTAGCGGGAGTGCGTACTCCTACGAGCAGTACTTC
CDR3 protein: CASSEYTSGSAYSYEQYF

D gene: NA
J gene: TRBJ2-1
clone size: many
V gene: TRBV12-3/TRBV12-4
CDR3 DNA: TGTGCCAGCAGTTTCCAGGGGAATGAGCAGTTCTTC
CDR3 protein: CASSFQGNEQFF

D gene: NA
J gene: TRBJ2-1
clone size: many
V gene: TRBV4-3
CDR3 DNA: TGCGCCAGCAGCCAAAAAGGAGGGACCTACAATGAGCAGTTCTTC
CDR3 protein: CASSQKGGTYNEQFF

D gene: TRBD1
J gene: TRBJ1-5
clone size: many
V gene: TRBV27
CDR3 DNA: TGTGCCAGCAGTCAATCGACAGGGGGCGATCAGCCCCAGCATTTT
CDR3 protein: CASSQSTGGDQPQHF

D gene: NA
J gene: TRBJ1-5
clone size: many
V gene: TRBV6-2/TRBV6-3
CDR3 DNA: TGTGCCAGCAGTTACTCGCACAGATTGAACAATCAGCCCCAGCATTTT
CDR3 protein: CASSYSHRLNNQPQHF

D gene: TRBD2
J gene: TRBJ2-1
clone size: NA
V gene: TRBV20-1
CDR3 DNA: TGCAGTGCTAGAGATCCCCGGAGCGGGAGGGTCAATGAGCAGTTCTTC
CDR3 protein: CSARDPRSGRVNEQFF

D gene: TRBD2
J gene: TRBJ2-1
clone size: many
V gene: TRBV11-2
CDR3 DNA: TGTGCCAGCCGAGGACTAGCGATCAATGAGCAGTTCTTC
CDR3 protein: CASRGLAINEQFF

D gene: TRBD1
J gene: TRBJ1-1
clone size: few
V gene: TRBV28
CDR3 DNA: TGTGCCAGCAGTTTCCCTGGGGACAGTTCCACTGAAGCTTTCTTT
CDR3 protein: CASSFPGDSSTEAFF

D gene: NA
J gene: TRBJ2-7
clone size: NA
V gene: TRBV5-1
CDR3 DNA: TGCGCCAGCAGCTTGGGCCCTAACTCCTACGAGCAGTACTTC
CDR3 protein: CASSLGPNSYEQYF

D gene: NA
J gene: TRBJ1-2
clone size: many
V gene: TRBV4-3
CDR3 DNA: TGCGCCAGCAGCCAAGAGGGGCCCCAGCCTCTCTATGGCTACACCTTC
CDR3 protein: CASSQEGPQPLYGYTF

D gene: NA
J gene: TRBJ1-2
clone size: NA
V gene: TRBV29-1
CDR3 DNA: TGCAGCGCTCGGACGGACAACTATGGCTACACCTTC
CDR3 protein: CSARTDNYGYTF

D gene: NA
J gene: TRBJ1-2
clone size: many
V gene: TRBV7-9
CDR3 DNA: TGTGCCAGCAGCTTAGCGACCCCTAACTATGGCTACACCTTC
CDR3 protein: CASSLATPNYGYTF

D gene: NA
J gene: TRBJ2-7
clone size: NA
V gene: TRBV20-1
CDR3 DNA: TGCAGTGCTGGCTTCGCGGGTCGCTACGAGCAGTACTTC
CDR3 protein: CSAGFAGRYEQYF

D gene: NA
J gene: TRBJ1-4
clone size: many
V gene: TRBV10-2
CDR3 DNA: TGCGCCAGCAGGGAACAGGGTGGAAATGAAAAACTGTTTTTT
CDR3 protein: CASREQGGNEKLFF

D gene: NA
J gene: TRBJ2-5
clone size: NA
V gene: TRBV11-2
CDR3 DNA: TGTGCCAGCAGCTTCCGGGCAGTGGGCCAAGAGACCCAGTACTTC
CDR3 protein: CASSFRAVGQETQYF

D gene: TRBD2
J gene: TRBJ2-1
clone size: many
V gene: TRBV14
CDR3 DNA: TGTGCCAGCAGCTCGCGACTAGCGGGAGTAAGGGTGGGGTCCTACAATGAGCAGTTCTTC
CDR3 protein: CASSSRLAGVRVGSYNEQFF

D gene: TRBD2
J gene: TRBJ2-1
clone size: few
V gene: TRBV10-1
CDR3 DNA: TGCGCCAGCAGTGTGGCTAGCGGGACAAGCTCCTACAATGAGCAGTTCTTC
CDR3 protein: CASSVASGTSSYNEQFF

D gene: NA
J gene: TRBJ1-1
clone size: few
V gene: TRBV12-3/TRBV12-4
CDR3 DNA: TGTGCCAGCACCTTTAGGTCTGAAGCTTTCTTT
CDR3 protein: CASTFRSEAFF

D gene: NA
J gene: TRBJ2-5
clone size: NA
V gene: TRBV28
CDR3 DNA: TGTGCCAGCAGTTCATCGTCGGAGACCCAGTACTTC
CDR3 protein: CASSSSSETQYF

D gene: TRBD2
J gene: TRBJ2-1
clone size: NA
V gene: TRBV18
CDR3 DNA: TGTGCCAGCTCACCGAGTACAACTAGCGGCCTCGCTGAGCAGTTCTTC
CDR3 protein: CASSPSTTSGLAEQFF

D gene: TRBD1
J gene: TRBJ1-3
clone size: NA
V gene: TRBV7-9
CDR3 DNA: TGTGCCAGCAGCTTGGGACAGGGGGCGCAAGGAAACACCATATATTTT
CDR3 protein: CASSLGQGAQGNTIYF

D gene: TRBD1
J gene: TRBJ1-6
clone size: few
V gene: TRBV10-3
CDR3 DNA: TGTGCCATCAGTGATCAGGGGGAAGTCGGGGCTTCACCCCTCCACTTT
CDR3 protein: CAISDQGEVGASPLHF

D gene: NA
J gene: TRBJ1-5
clone size: NA
V gene: TRBV9
CDR3 DNA: TGTGCCAGCAGCAAGGGACAAAAGGCCAATCAGCCCCAGCATTTT
CDR3 protein: CASSKGQKANQPQHF

D gene: NA
J gene: TRBJ2-2
clone size: NA
V gene: TRBV11-3
CDR3 DNA: TGTGCCAGCAGCTTAGACTTTGCCTCGAACACCGGGGAGCTGTTTTTT
CDR3 protein: CASSLDFASNTGELFF

D gene: NA
J gene: TRBJ2-3
clone size: few
V gene: TRBV11-2
CDR3 DNA: TGTGCCAGCAGCTTAGATTTAGGAGGACTTAGCACAGATACGCAGTATTTT
CDR3 protein: CASSLDLGGLSTDTQYF

D gene: NA
J gene: TRBJ1-2
clone size: few
V gene: TRBV9
CDR3 DNA: TGTGCCAGCAGCGTAGAGGACAGCGGGGGCTATGGCTACACCTTC
CDR3 protein: CASSVEDSGGYGYTF

D gene: NA
J gene: TRBJ2-3
clone size: NA
V gene: TRBV12-3/TRBV12-4
CDR3 DNA: TGTGCCAGCACCCGGGGGCTCGGGAGCACAGATACGCAGTATTTT
CDR3 protein: CASTRGLGSTDTQYF